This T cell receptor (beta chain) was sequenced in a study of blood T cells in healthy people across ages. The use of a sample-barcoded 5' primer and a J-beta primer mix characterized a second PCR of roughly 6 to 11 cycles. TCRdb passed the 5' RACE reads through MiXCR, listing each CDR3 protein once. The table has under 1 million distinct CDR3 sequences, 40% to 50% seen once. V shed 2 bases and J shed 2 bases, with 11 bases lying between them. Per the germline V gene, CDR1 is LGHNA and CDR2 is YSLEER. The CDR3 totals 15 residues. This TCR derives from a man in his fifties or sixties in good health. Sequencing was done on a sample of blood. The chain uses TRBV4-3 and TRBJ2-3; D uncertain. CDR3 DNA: TGCGCCAGCAGCCAAAGTGGGCACCCCACAGATACGCAGTATTTT. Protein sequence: CASSQSGHPTDTQYF.